The T cell receptor (beta chain) under discussion was sequenced for a study of blood T cell repertoires in COVID-19. Whole-study context: PBMCs, B-cell-depleted T cells, or T cells provided the cDNA or gDNA that made up the material.

This CDR3 region has 16 residues. CDR1 SEHNR and CDR2 FQNEAQ come from the germline V gene (reference sequence). The V end lost 5 bases, the J end lost 2 bases, and 19 bases lay between the germline ends. Only in-frame clones appear in the TCRdb table, and some are missing; sequencing was by immunoSEQ multiplex PCR. The profile shows 85,000 to 110,000 clones, 85% to 90% of them singletons. This TCR derives from a human donor in a cohort sampled during active COVID-19. The sequencing input was peripheral blood. The chain combines TRBV7-9 with TRBJ2-7; D is possibly TRBD1 (5 bases). The CDR3 sequence: CASSGKLQGLPYEQYF. For the CDR3, the DNA is TGTGCCAGCAGCGGAAAACTTCAGGGTCTCCCCTACGAGCAGTACTTC.